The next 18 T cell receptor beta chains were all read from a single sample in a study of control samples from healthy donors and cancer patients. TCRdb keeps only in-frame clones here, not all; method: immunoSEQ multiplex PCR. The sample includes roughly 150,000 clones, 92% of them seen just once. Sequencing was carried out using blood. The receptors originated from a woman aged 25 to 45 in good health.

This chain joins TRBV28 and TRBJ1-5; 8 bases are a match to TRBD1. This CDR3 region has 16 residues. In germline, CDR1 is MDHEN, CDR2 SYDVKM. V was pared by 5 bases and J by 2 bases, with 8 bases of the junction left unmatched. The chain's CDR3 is CASSPQTGAGNQPQHF. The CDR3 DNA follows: TGTGCCAGCAGTCCCCAGACAGGGGCCGGCAATCAGCCCCAGCATTTT.

The CDR3 DNA sequence: TGTGCCAGCAGCCTACCCGGGGAGGGTCCAGAGACCCAGTACTTC. This sequence encodes CASSLPGEGPETQYF. This rearrangement joins TRBV21-1 to TRBJ2-5; the table gives TRBD2 as D, unverified against the DNA. TRBV21-1 is assigned pseudogene status. This CDR3 is 15 amino acids long.

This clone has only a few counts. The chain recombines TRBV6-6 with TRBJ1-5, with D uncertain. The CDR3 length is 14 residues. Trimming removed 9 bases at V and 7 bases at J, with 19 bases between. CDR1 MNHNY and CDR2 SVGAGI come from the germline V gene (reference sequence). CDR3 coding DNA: TGTGCCAGTCGTAACCTAGAAAGAGGGCAGCCCCAGCATTTT. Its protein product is CASRNLERGQPQHF.

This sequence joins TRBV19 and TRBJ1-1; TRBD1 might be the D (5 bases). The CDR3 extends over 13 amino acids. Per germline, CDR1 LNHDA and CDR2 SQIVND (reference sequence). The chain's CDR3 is CASEPGGNTEAFF. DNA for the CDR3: TGTGCTTCAGAGCCGGGGGGGAACACTGAAGCTTTCTTT.

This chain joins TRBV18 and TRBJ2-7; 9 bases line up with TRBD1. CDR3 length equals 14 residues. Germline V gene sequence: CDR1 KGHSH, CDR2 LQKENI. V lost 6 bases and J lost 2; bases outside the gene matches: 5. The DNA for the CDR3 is TGTGCCAGCTCGACCGACAGGGGGGCCTACGAGCAGTACTTC. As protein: CASSTDRGAYEQYF.

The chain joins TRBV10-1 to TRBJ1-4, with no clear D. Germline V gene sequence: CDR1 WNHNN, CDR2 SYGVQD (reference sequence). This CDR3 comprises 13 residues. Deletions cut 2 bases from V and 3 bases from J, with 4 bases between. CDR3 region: CASSEGPNEKLFF. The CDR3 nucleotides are TGCGCCAGCAGTGAGGGTCCTAATGAAAAACTGTTTTTT.

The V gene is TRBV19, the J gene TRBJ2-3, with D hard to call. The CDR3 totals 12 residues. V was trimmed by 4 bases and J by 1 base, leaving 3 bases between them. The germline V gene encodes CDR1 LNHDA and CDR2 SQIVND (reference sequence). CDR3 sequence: CASSSGTDTQYF. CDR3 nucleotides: TGTGCCAGTAGTAGCGGCACAGATACGCAGTATTTT.

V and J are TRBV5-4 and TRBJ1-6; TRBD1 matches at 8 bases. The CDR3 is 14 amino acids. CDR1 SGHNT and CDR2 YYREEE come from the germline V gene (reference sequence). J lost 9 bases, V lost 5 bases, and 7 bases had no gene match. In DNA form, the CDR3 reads TGTGCCAGCAGACCGGACAGGGAGGGTTCACCCCTCCACTTT. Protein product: CASRPDREGSPLHF.

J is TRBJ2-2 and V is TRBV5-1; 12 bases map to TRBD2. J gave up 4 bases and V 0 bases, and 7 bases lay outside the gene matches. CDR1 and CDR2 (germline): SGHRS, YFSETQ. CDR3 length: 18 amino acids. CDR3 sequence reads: CASSLGTSGKGGTGELFF. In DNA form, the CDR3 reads TGCGCCAGCAGCTTGGGGACTAGCGGGAAAGGGGGCACCGGGGAGCTGTTTTTT.

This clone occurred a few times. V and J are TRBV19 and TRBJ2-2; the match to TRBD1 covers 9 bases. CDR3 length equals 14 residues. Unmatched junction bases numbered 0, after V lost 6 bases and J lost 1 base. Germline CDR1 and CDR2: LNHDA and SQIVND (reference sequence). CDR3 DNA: TGTGCCAGTAGGGGACAGGGGAACACCGGGGAGCTGTTTTTT. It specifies CASRGQGNTGELFF.

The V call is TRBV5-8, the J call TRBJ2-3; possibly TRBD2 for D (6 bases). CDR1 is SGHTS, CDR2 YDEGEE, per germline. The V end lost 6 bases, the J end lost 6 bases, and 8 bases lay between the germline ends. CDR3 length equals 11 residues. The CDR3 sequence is CASTRGDTQYF. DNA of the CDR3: TGTGCCAGCACCCGGGGGGATACGCAGTATTTT.

As DNA, the CDR3 is TGTGCCAGCAGCCCACTAGCGGGAGCAGACAATGAGCAGTTCTTC. Protein sequence: CASSPLAGADNEQFF. The V call is TRBV7-9, the J call TRBJ2-1, with 11 bases lining up with TRBD2. CDR3 length equals 15 residues. V gave up 5 bases and J gave up 5 bases; unmatched junction bases: 5. From germline, CDR1 is SEHNR and CDR2 FQNEAQ (reference sequence).

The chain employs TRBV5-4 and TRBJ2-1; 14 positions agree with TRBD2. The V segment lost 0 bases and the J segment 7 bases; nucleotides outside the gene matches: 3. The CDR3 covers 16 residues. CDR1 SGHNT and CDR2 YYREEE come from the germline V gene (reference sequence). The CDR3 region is CASSLGLAGGLNEQFF. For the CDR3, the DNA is TGTGCCAGCAGCTTGGGACTAGCGGGAGGGTTGAATGAGCAGTTCTTC.

The CDR3 DNA is TGTGCCAGCTCACCACCCCCAAACAGGGTGGATGAGCAGTTCTTC. This encodes CASSPPPNRVDEQFF. This sequence joins TRBV18 and TRBJ2-1, with D possibly being TRBD1 (6 bases). CDR3 length: 15 amino acids. V shed 0 bases and J shed 8 bases, with 14 bases lying between them. The germline CDR1 and CDR2 sequences are KGHSH and LQKENI. Full variable domain (remainder filled in from reference TRBV18 and TRBJ2-1): NAGVMQNPRHLVRRRGQEARLRCSPMKGHSHVYWYRQLPEEGLKFMVYLQKENIIDESGMPKERFSAEFPKEGPSILRIQQVVRGDSAAYFCASSPPPNRVDEQFFGPGTRLTVL.

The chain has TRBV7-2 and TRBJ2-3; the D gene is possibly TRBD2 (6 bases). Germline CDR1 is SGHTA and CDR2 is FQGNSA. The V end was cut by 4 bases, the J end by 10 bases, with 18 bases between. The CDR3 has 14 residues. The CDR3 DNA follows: TGTGCCAGCAGCTGGGGGACTGCCGGGGGTGCGCAGTATTTT. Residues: CASSWGTAGGAQYF.

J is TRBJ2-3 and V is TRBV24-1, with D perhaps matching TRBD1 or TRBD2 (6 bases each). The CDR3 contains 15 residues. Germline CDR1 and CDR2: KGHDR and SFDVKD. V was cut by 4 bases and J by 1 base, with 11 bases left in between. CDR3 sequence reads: CATSDLGGGTDTQYF. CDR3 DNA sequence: TGTGCCACCAGTGACTTGGGGGGCGGCACAGATACGCAGTATTTT.

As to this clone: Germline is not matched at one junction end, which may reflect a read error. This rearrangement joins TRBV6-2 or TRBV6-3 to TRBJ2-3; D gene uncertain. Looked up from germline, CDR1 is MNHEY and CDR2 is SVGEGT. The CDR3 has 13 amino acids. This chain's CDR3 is CASSHSGADTQYF. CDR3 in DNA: TGTGCCAGCAGTCACTCCGGAGCGGATACGCAGTATTTT.

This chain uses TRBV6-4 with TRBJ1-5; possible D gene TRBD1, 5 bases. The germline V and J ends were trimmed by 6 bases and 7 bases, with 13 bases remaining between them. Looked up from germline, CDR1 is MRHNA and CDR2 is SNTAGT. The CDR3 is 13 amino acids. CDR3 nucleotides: TGTGCCAGCAGCCCTGGAGGGACGCAGCCCCAGCATTTT. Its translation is CASSPGGTQPQHF.